Included here is one TCR beta chain sequence, with context. Its antigen is still unknown. No clone much larger than this one lies a single base away; base qualities are absent. This sample is part of a study of control samples from healthy donors and cancer patients (dated by TCRdb to about 2020). The library was made by the immunoSEQ multiplex PCR assay. In TCRdb, the immuneACCESS table is reduced to in-frame sequences with V and J assigned. These tables do not hold every clone; where another copy was compared, an unresolved V gene accounts for under half, and the others remain unexplained. Within this sample are 30,000 to 40,000 clones, with approximately 94% of them counted one time only. Clones ranked in the top ten supply under 2% of the sample. Material for sequencing was PBMCs. The origin of this receptor is a man aged 40-49 years with colorectal cancer.

The CDR3: CATSDSRATGETQYF. The base sequence is TGTGCCACCAGTGATTCCAGGGCAACCGGAGAGACCCAGTACTTC. This sequence uses TRBV24-1 and TRBJ2-5, and the D gene may be TRBD1, 5 bases matching. The germline ends are 13 bases apart after V is trimmed by 2 bases and J by 4 bases. Its CDR3 holds 15 amino acids, cysteine through phenylalanine. Just CDR3 DNA is preserved here, 45 bases in frame from base 1. The germline V gene supplies CDR1 KGHDR and CDR2 SFDVKD.